A single sample gave rise to the 26 T cell receptor beta chains below, sequenced in a study of blood T cell repertoires in COVID-19. The table came from immunoSEQ multiplex PCR; TCRdb's copy has only in-frame clones and leaves some out. Seen here are about 93,000 clones, 85% to 90% observed once, and the top ten hold less than 2%. The sample comprised peripheral blood. The receptor source for this set is a human donor with active COVID-19. The donor label of this sample is uncertain.

The chain uses TRBV10-1 and TRBJ2-7; TRBD2 might be the D (5 bases). The ends were cut back, 4 bases at V and 5 bases at J, with 18 bases in the middle. This CDR3 has 15 residues. Germline CDR1 and CDR2: WNHNN and SYGVQD (reference sequence). The CDR3 spells CASSVEVVTLDEQYF. CDR3 nucleotides: TGCGCCAGCAGTGTGGAGGTTGTGACTCTCGACGAGCAGTACTTC.

V is TRBV5-6 and J is TRBJ1-5; tentative D call: TRBD1 (5 bases). Germline V gene data show CDR1 as SGHDT and CDR2 as YYEEEE. Trimming stripped 4 bases from V and 2 bases from J, with 13 bases between. The CDR3 runs 15 residues. In DNA form, the CDR3 reads TGTGCCAGCAGCCCGGGGGGGAAAGGCAATCAGCCCCAGCATTTT. Translated, it gives CASSPGGKGNQPQHF.

The chain links TRBV6-2 or TRBV6-3 to TRBJ2-3, with a possible D match to TRBD1 (6 bases). Looked up from germline, CDR1 is MNHEY and CDR2 is SVGEGT. The CDR3 consists of 16 residues. Trimming removed 2 bases at V and 4 bases at J, with 16 bases between. The CDR3 reads CASSYVTGLFSDTQYF. For the CDR3, the DNA is TGTGCCAGCAGTTACGTGACAGGCCTCTTTTCAGATACGCAGTATTTT.

This sequence joins TRBV5-8 and TRBJ1-2; D is uncertain. Trimming took off 3 bases at V and 7 bases at J, with 25 bases between the two ends. Germline V lookup: CDR1 SGHTS, CDR2 YDEGEE. CDR3 length: 17 residues. The CDR3 DNA sequence: TGTGCCAGCAGCTGGCCCGGTGGAGGAGGTGGTTACAGTGGCTACACCTTC. Its protein is CASSWPGGGGGYSGYTF.

This rearrangement joins TRBV19 to TRBJ1-2; perhaps TRBD1 as D (6 bases). The CDR3 extends over 15 amino acids. V lost 9 bases and J lost 4, with 21 bases in between. Germline V gives CDR1 LNHDA, CDR2 SQIVND (reference sequence). The CDR3 spells CASQASTGPTYGYTF. CDR3 in DNA: TGTGCCAGCCAAGCCTCGACAGGCCCTACCTATGGCTACACCTTC.

The chain is built from TRBV5-6 and TRBJ1-2; D might be TRBD1 (5 bases). V was trimmed by 1 base and J by 8 bases, leaving 12 bases between them. This CDR3 has 13 amino acids. The germline gives CDR1 SGHDT, CDR2 YYEEEE. The CDR3 DNA follows: TGTGCCAGCAGCTTGTTGCCAGGGCAGGGCTACACCTTC. Protein: CASSLLPGQGYTF.

The rearrangement joins TRBV7-8 to TRBJ1-3; 7 bases fit TRBD1. V trimming: 6 bases; J trimming: 0 bases; junction bases outside the gene matches: 5. This CDR3 has 15 amino acids. CDR1 is SGHVS and CDR2 is FQNEAQ in the germline V gene. The CDR3 DNA reads as TGTGCCAGCAGGTTGACAGGGTTCTCTGGAAACACCATATATTTT. It translates to CASRLTGFSGNTIYF.

The chain employs TRBV2 and TRBJ1-1; 10 bases line up with TRBD1. This CDR3 is 15 amino acids long. V lost 4 bases and J lost 4; bases outside the gene matches: 6. Germline CDR1 and CDR2: SNHLY and FYNNEI. The CDR3 here is CASSGQGAISTEAFF. CDR3 in DNA: TGTGCCAGCAGTGGACAGGGGGCAATTAGCACTGAAGCTTTCTTT. Together with reference TRBV2 and TRBJ1-1, the CDR3 gives the full variable domain: EPEVTQTPSHQVTQMGQEVILRCVPISNHLYFYWYRQILGQKVEFLVSFYNNEISEKSEIFDDQFSVERPDGSNFTLKIRSTKLEDSAMYFCASSGQGAISTEAFFGQGTRLTVV.

The CDR3 reads CASSSSRGDLFF. DNA of the CDR3: TGTGCCAGCAGCTCCTCCCGGGGGGATCTGTTCTTC. V gene TRBV7-2 combines with J gene TRBJ2-1, with 7 nucleotides matching TRBD2. The CDR3 covers 12 residues. Germline-derived CDR1 and CDR2 are SGHTA and FQGNSA. V trimming: 4 bases; J trimming: 15 bases; junction bases outside the gene matches: 9.

The chain couples TRBV7-2 to TRBJ1-1, with unresolved D. V lost 1 base and J lost 6, with 9 bases in between. The CDR3 is 13 amino acids. In germline, CDR1 is SGHTA, CDR2 FQGNSA. CDR3 amino acids: CASSLVGLPEAFF. DNA of the CDR3: TGTGCCAGCAGCTTAGTTGGGCTCCCTGAAGCTTTCTTT.

The chain uses TRBV5-4 and TRBJ2-3; no reliable D call. CDR1 is SGHNT and CDR2 is YYREEE in the germline V gene (reference sequence). The CDR3 has 14 amino acids. V dropped 4 bases and J dropped 2 bases, with 11 bases sitting between them. CDR3: CASSRPGHTDTQYF. Written as DNA, the CDR3 is TGTGCCAGCAGCCGACCAGGCCACACAGATACGCAGTATTTT.

V is TRBV4-1 and J is TRBJ2-1; D remains unclear. CDR3 length equals 16 residues. V lost 4 bases and J lost 0, with 13 bases in between. From germline, CDR1 is MGHRA and CDR2 YSYEKL. The CDR3 spells CASSLTFAGSYNEQFF. The CDR3 DNA reads TGCGCCAGCAGCCTCACTTTCGCCGGCTCCTACAATGAGCAGTTCTTC.

The chain carries TRBV10-3 and TRBJ1-2; tentatively, D is TRBD1 (6 bases). The CDR3 loop spans 14 amino acids. V was clipped by 8 bases and J by 4 bases, with 17 bases between them. Germline values: CDR1 ENHRY, CDR2 SYGVKD. As DNA, the CDR3 is TGTGCCATCGCCAACCTGACAGGAAGCTATGGCTACACCTTC. Its translation is CAIANLTGSYGYTF.

The chain links TRBV4-3 to TRBJ2-7, with D tentatively TRBD2 (7 bases). The CDR3 runs 13 residues. V shed 3 bases and J shed 5 bases, with 11 bases lying between them. Germline V gene data show CDR1 as LGHNA and CDR2 as YSLEER. The CDR3 DNA follows: TGCGCCAGCAGCCAGATAGGGGGGGACGAGCAGTACTTC. Its protein is CASSQIGGDEQYF.

The V call is TRBV28, the J call TRBJ1-2; no clear D gene. Germline lookup yields CDR1 MDHEN and CDR2 SYDVKM. Trimming cost V 4 bases and J 5 bases, with 17 bases left between them. CDR3 size: 15 residues. The CDR3 reads CASSSPLRVGYGYTF. The CDR3, as DNA: TGTGCCAGCAGTTCCCCACTACGGGTCGGGTATGGCTACACCTTC.

The rearrangement links TRBV5-4 to TRBJ2-1, with a tentative D call TRBD2 (7 bases). V lost 1 base, J lost 1 base, and 12 bases lay in between. In germline, CDR1 is SGHNT, CDR2 YYREEE (reference sequence). CDR3 length: 16 amino acids. CDR3 DNA sequence: TGTGCCAGCAGCTTGTTGGGGGGGGCTTCCTACAATGAGCAGTTCTTC. Translation gives CASSLLGGASYNEQFF.

V gene TRBV6-1 combines with J gene TRBJ1-4; 7 positions agree with TRBD1. Germline lookup yields CDR1 MNHNS and CDR2 SASEGT. After removal of 4 bases from V and 5 bases from J, the junction contained 10 bases not matched to a gene. The CDR3 runs 16 residues. This chain's CDR3 is CASSGFFDRDNEKLFF. CDR3 DNA sequence: TGTGCCAGCAGTGGATTCTTTGACAGGGACAATGAAAAACTGTTTTTT.

The genes are TRBV7-2 and TRBJ1-1, with 7 bases aligning to TRBD1. Germline CDR1 SGHTA, CDR2 FQGNSA. V was pared by 1 base and J by 5 bases, with 7 bases of the junction left unmatched. The CDR3 has 15 amino acids. The CDR3 loop reads CASSLDYRGDTEAFF. The DNA for the CDR3 is TGTGCCAGCAGCTTAGATTACAGGGGCGATACTGAAGCTTTCTTT.

In regard to this clone: One junction end does not reproduce the germline sequence, and a read error may be involved. The chain uses TRBV6-1 and TRBJ2-5; 9 bases agree with TRBD2. The germline V gene has CDR1 MNHNS and CDR2 SASEGT. The CDR3 spans 16 residues. As DNA, the CDR3 is TGTGCCAGCAGTCAAGCCTCGGGACTAGCAGGCGAGACCCAGTACTTC. As protein: CASSQASGLAGETQYF.

The chain carries TRBV7-9 and TRBJ2-5; TRBD2 aligns across 8 bases. Germline-derived CDR1 and CDR2 are SEHNR and FQNEAQ (reference sequence). Germline trimming cut 0 bases from V and 3 bases from J; bases unmatched to any gene: 9. This CDR3 contains 17 residues. CDR3 sequence reads: CASSLASGGGPEETQYF. The CDR3 DNA reads as TGTGCCAGCAGCTTAGCGAGTGGCGGGGGGCCGGAAGAGACCCAGTACTTC.

The rearrangement links TRBV5-1 to TRBJ2-1, with TRBD2 matching 8 bases. The CDR3 has 20 residues. The germline CDR1 and CDR2 sequences are SGHRS and YFSETQ. The J segment lost 4 bases and the V segment lost 1 base, leaving 19 bases of the junction unmatched. CDR3 amino acids: CASSLSWGLGTLGPYNEQFF. For the CDR3, the DNA is TGCGCCAGCAGCTTGAGTTGGGGACTAGGAACGTTGGGCCCTTACAATGAGCAGTTCTTC. Complete variable domain (other parts from reference TRBV5-1 and TRBJ2-1): KAGVTQTPRYLIKTRGQQVTLSCSPISGHRSVSWYQQTPGQGLQFLFEYFSETQRNKGNFPGRFSGRQFSNSRSEMNVSTLELGDSALYLCASSLSWGLGTLGPYNEQFFGPGTRLTVL.

The chain has TRBV10-3 and TRBJ1-4, with 7 bases matching TRBD1. CDR3 length: 16 residues. CDR1 and CDR2 from the germline V gene are ENHRY and SYGVKD. With 10 bases clipped from V and 2 bases from J, the junction kept 13 bases outside the gene matches. The CDR3 spells CATADRQGPTNEKLFF. DNA of the CDR3: TGTGCCACCGCTGATCGACAGGGCCCGACTAATGAAAAACTGTTTTTT.

The chain couples TRBV11-2 to TRBJ2-3, with D tentatively TRBD2 (6 bases). Germline CDR1 is SGHAT and CDR2 is FQNNGV. The V and J ends lost 4 bases and 2 bases respectively, with 19 bases between them. This CDR3 is 17 amino acids long. This chain's CDR3 is CASSSPDSGPLTDTQYF. For the CDR3, the DNA is TGTGCCAGCAGCTCCCCGGATAGCGGCCCACTCACAGATACGCAGTATTTT.

The rearrangement joins TRBV28 to TRBJ1-2, with D unresolved. The CDR3 totals 13 residues. Germline lookup yields CDR1 MDHEN and CDR2 SYDVKM. Trimming shortened V by 10 bases and J by 2 bases, and 14 bases separated the two germline ends. The CDR3 protein is CATSPGGNYGYTF. The DNA for the CDR3 is TGTGCCACCAGCCCCGGAGGGAACTATGGCTACACCTTC.

The chain has TRBV7-7 and TRBJ2-1; D unresolved. Trimming pared 5 bases from V and 3 bases from J, leaving 17 bases between. Germline values: CDR1 SSHAT, CDR2 FNYEAQ (reference sequence). This CDR3 is built from 16 residues. The CDR3 is CASSQALYDGYNEQFF. The CDR3, as DNA: TGTGCCAGCAGCCAAGCGTTATATGACGGCTACAATGAGCAGTTCTTC.

The chain recombines TRBV7-2 with TRBJ2-7; D is undetermined. The CDR3 contains 14 residues. Germline loops: CDR1 SGHTA, CDR2 FQGNSA. V was cut by 0 bases and J by 3 bases, with 9 bases left in between. CDR3 protein: CASSLAQNLYEQYF. The CDR3 nucleotides read TGTGCCAGCAGCTTAGCCCAGAACCTCTACGAGCAGTACTTC.